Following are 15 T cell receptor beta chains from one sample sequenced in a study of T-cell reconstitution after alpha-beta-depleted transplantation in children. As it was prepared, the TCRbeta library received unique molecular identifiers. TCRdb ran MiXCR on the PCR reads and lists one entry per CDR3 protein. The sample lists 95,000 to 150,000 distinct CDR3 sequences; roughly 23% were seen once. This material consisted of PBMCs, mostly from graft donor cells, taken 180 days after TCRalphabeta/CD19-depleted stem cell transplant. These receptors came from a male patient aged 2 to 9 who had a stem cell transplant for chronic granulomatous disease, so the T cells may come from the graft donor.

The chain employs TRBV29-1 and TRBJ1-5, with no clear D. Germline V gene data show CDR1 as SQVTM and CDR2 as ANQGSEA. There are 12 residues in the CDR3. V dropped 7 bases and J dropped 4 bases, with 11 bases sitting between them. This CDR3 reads CSARTGNQPQHF. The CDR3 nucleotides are TGCAGCGCCCGGACGGGGAATCAGCCCCAGCATTTT.

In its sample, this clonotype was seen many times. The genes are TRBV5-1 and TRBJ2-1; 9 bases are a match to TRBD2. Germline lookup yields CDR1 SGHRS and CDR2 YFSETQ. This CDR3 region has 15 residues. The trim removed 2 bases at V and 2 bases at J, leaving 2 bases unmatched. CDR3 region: CASSFLAGAYNEQFF. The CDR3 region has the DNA TGCGCCAGCAGCTTCTTAGCGGGAGCCTACAATGAGCAGTTCTTC.

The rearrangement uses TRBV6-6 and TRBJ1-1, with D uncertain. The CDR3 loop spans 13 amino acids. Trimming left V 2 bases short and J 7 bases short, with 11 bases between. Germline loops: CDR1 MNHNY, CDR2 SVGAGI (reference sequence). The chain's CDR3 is CASSYVRPNEAFF. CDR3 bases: TGTGCCAGCAGTTACGTTCGGCCCAATGAAGCTTTCTTT.

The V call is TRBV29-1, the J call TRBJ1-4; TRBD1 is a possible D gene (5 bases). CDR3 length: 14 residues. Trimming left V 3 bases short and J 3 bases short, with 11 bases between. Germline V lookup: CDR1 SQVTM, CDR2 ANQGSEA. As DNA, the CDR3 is TGCAGCGTTGATACCGGGACGGCTAATGAAAAACTGTTTTTT. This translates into CSVDTGTANEKLFF. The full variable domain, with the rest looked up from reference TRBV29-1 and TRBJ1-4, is SAVISQKPSRDICQRGTSLTIQCQVDSQVTMMFWYRQQPGQSLTLIATANQGSEATYESGFVIDKFPISRPNLTFSTLTVSNMSPEDSSIYLCSVDTGTANEKLFFGSGTQLSVL.

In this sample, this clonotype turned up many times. In DNA, the CDR3 is TGCAGTGCTAGAGACAGCCGCGCGAACACCGGGGAGCTGTTTTTT. Protein product: CSARDSRANTGELFF. The rearrangement links TRBV20-1 to TRBJ2-2; unclear D gene. V was pared by 0 bases and J by 0 bases, with 8 bases between. The CDR3 is 15 amino acids. Germline V CDR1 and CDR2: DFQATT, SNEGSKA (reference sequence).

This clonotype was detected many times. CDR3 residues: CSASRDYKYNEQFF. For the CDR3, the DNA is TGCAGTGCTAGTCGGGACTACAAGTACAATGAGCAGTTCTTC. The chain has TRBV20-1 and TRBJ2-1, with 7 bases aligning to TRBD2. The CDR3 extends over 14 amino acids. The junction had 6 bases not matched to a gene; V was cut back by 3 bases and J by 4 bases. Germline CDR1 reads DFQATT; CDR2 reads SNEGSKA (reference sequence).

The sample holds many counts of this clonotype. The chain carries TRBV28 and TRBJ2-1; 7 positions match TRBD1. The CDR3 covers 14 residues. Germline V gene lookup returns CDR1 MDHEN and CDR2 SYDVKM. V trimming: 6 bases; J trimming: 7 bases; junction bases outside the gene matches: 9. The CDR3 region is CASRPTGVSNEQFF. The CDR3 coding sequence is TGTGCCAGCAGGCCCACAGGGGTTTCGAATGAGCAGTTCTTC.

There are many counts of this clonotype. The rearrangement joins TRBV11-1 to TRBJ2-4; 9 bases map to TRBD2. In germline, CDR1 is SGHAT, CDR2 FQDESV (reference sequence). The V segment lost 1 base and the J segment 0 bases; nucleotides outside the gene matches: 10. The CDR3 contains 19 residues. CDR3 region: CASSLEPLAGKKAKNIQYF. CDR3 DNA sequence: TGTGCCAGCAGCTTAGAGCCTCTAGCGGGAAAAAAAGCCAAAAACATTCAGTACTTC.

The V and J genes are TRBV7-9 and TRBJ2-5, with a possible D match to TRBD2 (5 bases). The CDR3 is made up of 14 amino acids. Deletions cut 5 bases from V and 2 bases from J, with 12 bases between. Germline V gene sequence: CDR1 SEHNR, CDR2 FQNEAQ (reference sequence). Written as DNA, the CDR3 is TGTGCCAGCAGCCCCAAGCGAGGGCAAGAGACCCAGTACTTC. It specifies CASSPKRGQETQYF.

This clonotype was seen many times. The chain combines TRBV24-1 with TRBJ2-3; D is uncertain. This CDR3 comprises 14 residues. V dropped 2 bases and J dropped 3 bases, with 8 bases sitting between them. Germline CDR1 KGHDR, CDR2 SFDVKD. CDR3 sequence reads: CATSDYGPTDTQYF. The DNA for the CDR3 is TGTGCCACCAGTGATTACGGGCCTACAGATACGCAGTATTTT.

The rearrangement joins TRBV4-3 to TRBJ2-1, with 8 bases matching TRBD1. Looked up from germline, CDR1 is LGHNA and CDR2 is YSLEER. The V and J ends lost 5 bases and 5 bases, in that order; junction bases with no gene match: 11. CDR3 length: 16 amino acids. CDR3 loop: CASSYGSGQGHNEQFF. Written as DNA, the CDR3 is TGCGCCAGCAGCTACGGAAGTGGACAGGGCCACAATGAGCAGTTCTTC.

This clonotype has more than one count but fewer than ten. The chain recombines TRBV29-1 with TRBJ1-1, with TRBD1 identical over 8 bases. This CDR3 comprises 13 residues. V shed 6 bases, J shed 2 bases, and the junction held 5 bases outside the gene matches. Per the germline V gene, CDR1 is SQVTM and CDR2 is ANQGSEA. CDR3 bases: TGCAGCGTGACGACAGGGGTTAACACTGAAGCTTTCTTT. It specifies CSVTTGVNTEAFF.

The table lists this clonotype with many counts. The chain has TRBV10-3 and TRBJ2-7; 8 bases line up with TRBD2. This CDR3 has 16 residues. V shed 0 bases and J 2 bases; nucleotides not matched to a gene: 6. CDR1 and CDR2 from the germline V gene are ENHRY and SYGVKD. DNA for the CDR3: TGTGCCATCAGTGAGTCGGGTCTAGCGGGCCCCTACGAGCAGTACTTC. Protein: CAISESGLAGPYEQYF.

The CDR3 sequence is CASSLGGPRDEQFF. CDR3 bases: TGCGCCAGCAGCTTAGGGGGCCCTAGGGATGAGCAGTTCTTC. The genes are TRBV5-1 and TRBJ2-1, with 7 bases aligning to TRBD1. CDR3 length equals 14 residues. The V gene's germline CDR1 is SGHRS and CDR2 YFSETQ. V lost 2 bases, J lost 8 bases, and 7 bases stayed unmatched.

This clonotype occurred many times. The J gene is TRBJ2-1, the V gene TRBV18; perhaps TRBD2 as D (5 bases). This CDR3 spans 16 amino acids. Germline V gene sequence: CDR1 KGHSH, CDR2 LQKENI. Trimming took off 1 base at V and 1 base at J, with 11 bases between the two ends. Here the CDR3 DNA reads TGTGCCAGCTCACCACTTCGGGGAAAGTCCTACAATGAGCAGTTCTTC. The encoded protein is CASSPLRGKSYNEQFF.